The 15 T cell receptor beta chains reported below all come from one sample, sequenced in a study of control samples from healthy donors and cancer patients. Sequencing was performed with immunoSEQ multiplex PCR; in TCRdb, only in-frame clones are kept and a portion is missing. The top ten hold over 8% of the sample, which has some 100,000 clones, roughly 93% seen once. Sequencing was carried out using blood. These receptors were collected from a man in his late teens or twenties in good health.

The chain employs TRBV7-8 and TRBJ1-5, with unresolved D. CDR3 length: 13 residues. CDR1 and CDR2 (germline): SGHVS, FQNEAQ. Trimming took 0 bases from V and 6 from J, leaving 6 bases between them. CDR3 region: CASSLAMGQPQHF. CDR3 in DNA: TGTGCCAGCAGCTTAGCGATGGGTCAGCCCCAGCATTTT.

The chain has TRBV11-2 and TRBJ2-3; D gene uncertain. The CDR3 sequence is 12 residues long. V was shortened by 2 bases and J by 6 bases, with 6 bases between the two germline ends. Germline CDR1 is SGHAT and CDR2 is FQNNGV. The CDR3 sequence: CASSLSRDTQYF. CDR3 sequence (DNA): TGTGCCAGCAGCTTATCGCGGGATACGCAGTATTTT.

This clone showed up just once. The rearrangement links TRBV6-5 to TRBJ2-7, with TRBD2 as a possible D gene (5 bases). This CDR3 has 14 amino acids. Germline V lookup: CDR1 MNHEY, CDR2 SVGAGI. V lost 6 bases, J lost 7 bases, and 19 bases lay in between. The CDR3 protein is CASRRADAIGEQYF. In DNA, the CDR3 is TGTGCCAGCAGGAGGGCGGACGCAATAGGGGAGCAGTACTTC.

This chain uses TRBV30 with TRBJ2-7, with a possible D match to TRBD1 (6 bases). The CDR3 length is 18 residues. The germline V gene encodes CDR1 GTSNPN and CDR2 SVGIG (reference sequence). The V end was cut by 3 bases, the J end by 3 bases, with 27 bases between. CDR3 sequence reads: CAWSDKTGKRKGNYEQYF. Written as DNA, the CDR3 is TGTGCCTGGAGCGATAAGACAGGTAAAAGGAAAGGGAACTACGAGCAGTACTTC.

The rearrangement uses TRBV13 and TRBJ1-4; D not certain. Germline CDR1 and CDR2: PRHDT and FYEKMQ (reference sequence). This CDR3 has 14 amino acids. Trimming cost V 5 bases and J 2 bases, with 9 bases left between them. The DNA for the CDR3 is TGTGCCAGCAGCCTCCGAGGGACTAATGAAAAACTGTTTTTT. Translating gives CASSLRGTNEKLFF.

J is TRBJ1-6 and V is TRBV12-3 or TRBV12-4; 7 bases align to TRBD1. The CDR3 has 13 amino acids. The ends lost 8 bases at V and 10 bases at J; junction bases unmatched: 8. The CDR3 sequence is CASRLTGRSPLHF. CDR3 nucleotide sequence: TGTGCCAGCCGATTGACAGGGCGGTCACCCCTCCACTTT.

V gene TRBV4-3 combines with J gene TRBJ2-1, with D tentatively TRBD2 (5 bases). Between the trimmed V and J ends, which lost 0 bases and 4 bases, there was a span of 13 bases. Germline V gives CDR1 LGHNA, CDR2 YSLEER. This CDR3 comprises 16 residues. This CDR3 reads CASSQDSSGRYNEQFF. The CDR3 nucleotides are TGCGCCAGCAGCCAAGATTCGAGCGGTCGGTACAATGAGCAGTTCTTC.

J is TRBJ2-7 and V is TRBV5-5; D is perhaps TRBD1 (6 bases). The CDR3 runs 13 residues. The germline V and J ends were trimmed by 0 bases and 7 bases, with 11 bases remaining between them. Germline CDR1 SGHKS, CDR2 YYEKEE (reference sequence). The CDR3: CASSLVGGREQYF. CDR3 coding DNA: TGTGCCAGCAGCTTGGTAGGGGGACGAGAGCAGTACTTC. The full variable domain, with the rest looked up from reference TRBV5-5 and TRBJ2-7, is DAGVTQSPTHLIKTRGQQVTLRCSPISGHKSVSWYQQVLGQGPQFIFQYYEKEERGRGNFPDRFSARQFPNYSSELNVNALLLGDSALYLCASSLVGGREQYFGPGTRLTVT.

The J gene is TRBJ1-4, the V gene TRBV19; perhaps TRBD1 as D (6 bases). Germline V gene sequence: CDR1 LNHDA, CDR2 SQIVND (reference sequence). CDR3 length equals 15 residues. V was shortened by 4 bases and J by 8 bases, with 17 bases between the two germline ends. The CDR3 sequence: CASSTTDRRWEKLFF. CDR3 in DNA: TGTGCCAGTAGTACCACGGACAGAAGATGGGAAAAACTGTTTTTT.

The chain employs TRBV29-1 and TRBJ1-1, with D maybe TRBD1 (5 bases). This CDR3 is built from 13 residues. Germline CDR1 SQVTM, CDR2 ANQGSEA. The V end lost 7 bases, the J end lost 5 bases, and 17 bases lay between the germline ends. CDR3 DNA sequence: TGCAGCGCCCGAAACTCAGGGAGGACTGAAGCTTTCTTT. Its protein product is CSARNSGRTEAFF.

This clone was detected only once. V and J are TRBV28 and TRBJ2-7; the match to TRBD1 covers 7 bases. V was clipped by 7 bases and J by 7 bases; unmatched bases: 10. The CDR3 is made up of 13 amino acids. Germline CDR1 is MDHEN and CDR2 is SYDVKM. CDR3 sequence reads: CASIRYRGSEQYF. The CDR3 DNA is TGTGCCAGCATCCGGTACAGGGGTTCTGAGCAGTACTTC.

The gene calls are TRBV7-2 and TRBJ1-2; TRBD1 matches 7 bases. Trimming cost V 5 bases and J 8 bases; bases outside gene matches: 11. The CDR3 covers 14 residues. Germline V gene sequence: CDR1 SGHTA, CDR2 FQGNSA. The DNA of the CDR3 is TGTGCCAGCAGCGGGACTCGCGGACAGGACGGCTACACCTTC. Its protein is CASSGTRGQDGYTF.

This clone came up a few times. The V gene is TRBV3-1 (or the pseudogene TRBV3-2), the J gene TRBJ1-4; D call uncertain. The CDR3 loop spans 15 amino acids. V was cut by 0 bases and J by 8 bases, with 13 bases left in between. Germline CDR1 and CDR2: LGHDT and YNNKEL (reference sequence). CDR3 amino acids: CASSQDSAGLEKLFF. CDR3 nucleotides: TGTGCCAGCAGCCAAGATTCCGCGGGGTTAGAAAAACTGTTTTTT.

The DNA of the CDR3 is TGTGCCAGCAGTCCAAGACACCCCATGAACACTGAAGCTTTCTTT. Residues: CASSPRHPMNTEAFF. The V call is TRBV27, the J call TRBJ1-1, with unresolved D. CDR3 length: 15 residues. From germline, CDR1 is MNHEY and CDR2 SMNVEV (reference sequence). Trimming left V 5 bases short and J 0 bases short, with 13 bases between.

This chain connects TRBV6-2 or TRBV6-3 to TRBJ1-1; 8 bases map to TRBD1. The CDR3 sequence is 18 residues long. V gave up 0 bases and J gave up 3 bases; unmatched junction bases: 12. Germline V lookup: CDR1 MNHEY, CDR2 SVGEGT. In DNA form, the CDR3 reads TGTGCCAGCAGTTACTCCCCTGGACAGGGCCGGAGGGACACTGAAGCTTTCTTT. It specifies CASSYSPGQGRRDTEAFF.